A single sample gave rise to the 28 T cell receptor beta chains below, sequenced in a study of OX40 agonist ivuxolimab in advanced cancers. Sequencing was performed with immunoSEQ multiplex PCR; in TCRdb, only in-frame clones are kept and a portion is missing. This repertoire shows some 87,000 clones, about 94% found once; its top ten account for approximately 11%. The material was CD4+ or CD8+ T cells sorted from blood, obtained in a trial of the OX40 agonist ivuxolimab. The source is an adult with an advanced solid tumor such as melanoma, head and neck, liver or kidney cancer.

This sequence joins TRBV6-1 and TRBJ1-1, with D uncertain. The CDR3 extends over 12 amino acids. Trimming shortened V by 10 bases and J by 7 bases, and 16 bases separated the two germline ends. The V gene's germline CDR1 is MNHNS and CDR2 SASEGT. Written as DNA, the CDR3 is TGTGCCACCGTCAGCAGAAAGGTTGAAGCTTTCTTT. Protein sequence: CATVSRKVEAFF.

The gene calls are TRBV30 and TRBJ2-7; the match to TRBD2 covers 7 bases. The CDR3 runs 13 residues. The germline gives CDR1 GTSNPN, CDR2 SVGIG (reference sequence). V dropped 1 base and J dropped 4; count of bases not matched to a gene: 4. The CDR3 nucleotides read TGTGCCTGGAGTGACGGCGGGAGTTACGAGCAGTACTTC. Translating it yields CAWSDGGSYEQYF.

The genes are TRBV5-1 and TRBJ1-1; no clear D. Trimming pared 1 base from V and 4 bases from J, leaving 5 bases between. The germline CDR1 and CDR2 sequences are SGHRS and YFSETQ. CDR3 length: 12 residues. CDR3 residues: CASSLSGTEAFF. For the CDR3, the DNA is TGCGCCAGCAGCTTGTCGGGCACTGAAGCTTTCTTT. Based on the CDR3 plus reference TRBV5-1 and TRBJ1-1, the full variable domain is KAGVTQTPRYLIKTRGQQVTLSCSPISGHRSVSWYQQTPGQGLQFLFEYFSETQRNKGNFPGRFSGRQFSNSRSEMNVSTLELGDSALYLCASSLSGTEAFFGQGTRLTVV.

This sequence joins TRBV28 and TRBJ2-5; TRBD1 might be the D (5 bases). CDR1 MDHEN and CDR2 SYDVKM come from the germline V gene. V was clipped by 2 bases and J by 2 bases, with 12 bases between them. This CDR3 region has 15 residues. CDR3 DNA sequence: TGTGCCAGCAGTTTACCAGGGCGTAGACAAGAGACCCAGTACTTC. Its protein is CASSLPGRRQETQYF.

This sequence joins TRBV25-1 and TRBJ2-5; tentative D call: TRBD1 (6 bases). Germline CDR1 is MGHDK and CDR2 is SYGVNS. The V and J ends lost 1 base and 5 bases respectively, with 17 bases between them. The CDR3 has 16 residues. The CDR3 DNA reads TGTGCCAGCAGTGAATGGGCCGACAGGTTCGGGGAGACCCAGTACTTC. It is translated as CASSEWADRFGETQYF.

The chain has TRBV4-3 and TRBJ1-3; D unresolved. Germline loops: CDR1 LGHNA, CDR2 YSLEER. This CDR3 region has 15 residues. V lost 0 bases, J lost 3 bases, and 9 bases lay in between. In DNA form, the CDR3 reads TGCGCCAGCAGCCAAGATGATATGGATGGAAACACCATATATTTT. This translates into CASSQDDMDGNTIYF.

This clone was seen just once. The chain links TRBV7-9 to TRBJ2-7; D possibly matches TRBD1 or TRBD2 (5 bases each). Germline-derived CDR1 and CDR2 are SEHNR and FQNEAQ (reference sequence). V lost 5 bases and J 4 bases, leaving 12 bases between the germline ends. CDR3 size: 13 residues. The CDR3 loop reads CASSPGTVYEQYF. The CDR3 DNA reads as TGTGCCAGCAGCCCCGGGACCGTTTACGAGCAGTACTTC.

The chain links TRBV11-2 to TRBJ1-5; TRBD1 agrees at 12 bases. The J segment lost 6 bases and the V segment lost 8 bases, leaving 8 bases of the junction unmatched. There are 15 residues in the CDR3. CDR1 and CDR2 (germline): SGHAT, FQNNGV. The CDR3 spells CASYAGQGACQPQHF. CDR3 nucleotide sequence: TGTGCCAGCTATGCGGGACAGGGGGCTTGTCAGCCCCAGCATTTT.

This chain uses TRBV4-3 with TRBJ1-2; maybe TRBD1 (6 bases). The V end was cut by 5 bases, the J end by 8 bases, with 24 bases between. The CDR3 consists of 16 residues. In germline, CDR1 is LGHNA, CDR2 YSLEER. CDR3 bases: TGCGCCAGCAGCTCGCGATCCGGGGGGGCGGCCCAGGGCTACACCTTC. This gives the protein CASSSRSGGAAQGYTF.

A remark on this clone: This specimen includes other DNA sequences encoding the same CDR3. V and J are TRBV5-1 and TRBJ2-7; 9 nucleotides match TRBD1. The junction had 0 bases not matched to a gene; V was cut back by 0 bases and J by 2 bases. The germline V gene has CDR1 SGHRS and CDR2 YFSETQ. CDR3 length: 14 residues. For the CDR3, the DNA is TGCGCCAGCAGCTTGGGACAGGGGGCCTACGAGCAGTACTTC. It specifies CASSLGQGAYEQYF.

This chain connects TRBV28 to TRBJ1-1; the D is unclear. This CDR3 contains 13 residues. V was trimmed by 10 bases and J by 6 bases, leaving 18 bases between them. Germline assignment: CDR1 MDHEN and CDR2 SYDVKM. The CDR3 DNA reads TGTGCCATCATTCACTGGGCGAGGGCTGAAGCTTTCTTT. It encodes CAIIHWARAEAFF.

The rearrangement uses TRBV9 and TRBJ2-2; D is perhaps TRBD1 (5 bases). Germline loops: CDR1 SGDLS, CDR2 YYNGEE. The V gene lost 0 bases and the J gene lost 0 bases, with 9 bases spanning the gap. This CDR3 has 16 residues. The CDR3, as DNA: TGTGCCAGCAGCGTAGCCGGCAGGGCGAACACCGGGGAGCTGTTTTTT. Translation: CASSVAGRANTGELFF. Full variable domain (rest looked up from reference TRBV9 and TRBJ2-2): DSGVTQTPKHLITATGQRVTLRCSPRSGDLSVYWYQQSLDQGLQFLIQYYNGEERAKGNILERFSAQQFPDLHSELNLSSLELGDSALYFCASSVAGRANTGELFFGEGSRLTVL.

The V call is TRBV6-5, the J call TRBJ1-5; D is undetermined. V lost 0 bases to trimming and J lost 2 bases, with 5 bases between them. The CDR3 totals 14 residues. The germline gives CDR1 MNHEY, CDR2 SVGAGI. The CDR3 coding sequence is TGTGCCAGCAGTTACTCGGGAGGCAATCAGCCCCAGCATTTT. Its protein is CASSYSGGNQPQHF.

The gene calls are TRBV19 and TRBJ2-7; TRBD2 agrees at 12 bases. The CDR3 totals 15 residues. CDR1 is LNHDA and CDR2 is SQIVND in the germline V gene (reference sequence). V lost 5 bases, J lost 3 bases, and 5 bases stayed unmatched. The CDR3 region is CASSPGLAGFYEQYF. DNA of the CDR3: TGTGCCAGTAGTCCCGGACTAGCGGGGTTCTACGAGCAGTACTTC.

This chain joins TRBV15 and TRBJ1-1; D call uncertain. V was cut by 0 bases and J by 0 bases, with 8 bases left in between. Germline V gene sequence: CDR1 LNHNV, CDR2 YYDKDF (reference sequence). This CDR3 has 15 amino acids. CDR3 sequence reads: CATSRDLAVNTEAFF. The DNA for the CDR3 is TGTGCCACCAGCAGAGATCTGGCCGTGAACACTGAAGCTTTCTTT. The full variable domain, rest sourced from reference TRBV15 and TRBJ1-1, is DAMVIQNPRYQVTQFGKPVTLSCSQTLNHNVMYWYQQKSSQAPKLLFHYYDKDFNNEADTPDNFQSRRPNTSFCFLDIRSPGLGDTAMYLCATSRDLAVNTEAFFGQGTRLTVV.

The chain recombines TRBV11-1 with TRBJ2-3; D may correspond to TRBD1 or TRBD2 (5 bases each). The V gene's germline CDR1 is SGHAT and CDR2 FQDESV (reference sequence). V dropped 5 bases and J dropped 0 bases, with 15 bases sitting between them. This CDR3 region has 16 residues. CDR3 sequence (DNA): TGTGCCAGCAGCCTTGGGACCCGGCGGAGCACAGATACGCAGTATTTT. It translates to CASSLGTRRSTDTQYF.

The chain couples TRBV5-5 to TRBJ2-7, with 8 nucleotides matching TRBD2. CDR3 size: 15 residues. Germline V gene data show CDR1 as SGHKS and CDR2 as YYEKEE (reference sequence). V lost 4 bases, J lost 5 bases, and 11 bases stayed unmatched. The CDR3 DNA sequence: TGTGCCAGCAGCATCACTTCCGGGGGGGTCGACGAGCAGTACTTC. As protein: CASSITSGGVDEQYF.

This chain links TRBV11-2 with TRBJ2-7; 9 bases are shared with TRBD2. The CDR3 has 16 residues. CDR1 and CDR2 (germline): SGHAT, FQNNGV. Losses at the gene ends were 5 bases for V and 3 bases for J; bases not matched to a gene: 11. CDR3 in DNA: TGTGCCAGCAGCGCCGATCTAGCGGGATACAGCTACGAGCAGTACTTC. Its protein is CASSADLAGYSYEQYF.

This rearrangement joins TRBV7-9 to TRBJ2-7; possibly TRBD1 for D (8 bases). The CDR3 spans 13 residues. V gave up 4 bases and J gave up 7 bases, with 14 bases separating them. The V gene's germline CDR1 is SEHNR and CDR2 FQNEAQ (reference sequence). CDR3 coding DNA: TGTGCCAGCAGCTCAGGACAGGGAGGGGAGCAGTACTTC. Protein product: CASSSGQGGEQYF.

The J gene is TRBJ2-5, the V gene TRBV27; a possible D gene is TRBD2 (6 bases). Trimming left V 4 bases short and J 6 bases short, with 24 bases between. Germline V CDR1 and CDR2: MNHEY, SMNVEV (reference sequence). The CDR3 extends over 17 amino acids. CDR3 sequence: CASSSYLAPPDRKTQYF. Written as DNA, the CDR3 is TGTGCCAGCAGTTCGTATCTAGCGCCCCCCGATCGGAAGACCCAGTACTTC.

The CDR3 nucleotides are TGTGCCAGCAGTTTAAGTGGCAGGGGGACTGAAGCTTTCTTT. Its translation is CASSLSGRGTEAFF. The rearrangement joins TRBV28 to TRBJ1-1; 7 bases fit TRBD1. The CDR3 is 14 amino acids. Germline trimming cut 2 bases from V and 5 bases from J; bases unmatched to any gene: 5. Germline V gives CDR1 MDHEN, CDR2 SYDVKM.

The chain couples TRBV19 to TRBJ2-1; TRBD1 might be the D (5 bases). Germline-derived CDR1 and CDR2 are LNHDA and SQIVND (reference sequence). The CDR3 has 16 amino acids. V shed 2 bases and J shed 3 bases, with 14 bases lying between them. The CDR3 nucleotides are TGTGCCAGTAGTATAACACAGGATCCCCTCTACAATGAGCAGTTCTTC. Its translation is CASSITQDPLYNEQFF.

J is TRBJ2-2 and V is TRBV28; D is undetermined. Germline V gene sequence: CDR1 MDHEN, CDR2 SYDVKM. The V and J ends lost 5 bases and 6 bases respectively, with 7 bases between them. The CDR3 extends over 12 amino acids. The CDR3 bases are TGTGCCAGCAGTCCAGTCGCCGGGGAGCTGTTTTTT. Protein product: CASSPVAGELFF.

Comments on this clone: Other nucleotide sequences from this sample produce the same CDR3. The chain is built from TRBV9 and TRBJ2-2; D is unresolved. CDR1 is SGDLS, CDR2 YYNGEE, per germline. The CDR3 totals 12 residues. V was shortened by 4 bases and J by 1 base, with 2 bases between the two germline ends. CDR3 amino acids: CASSQNTGELFF. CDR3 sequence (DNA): TGTGCCAGCAGCCAGAACACCGGGGAGCTGTTTTTT.

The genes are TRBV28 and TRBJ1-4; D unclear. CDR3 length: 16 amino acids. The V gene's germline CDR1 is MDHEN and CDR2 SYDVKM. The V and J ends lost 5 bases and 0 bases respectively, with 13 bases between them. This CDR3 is CASSPYGGATNEKLFF. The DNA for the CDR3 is TGTGCCAGCAGTCCGTACGGAGGTGCAACTAATGAAAAACTGTTTTTT.

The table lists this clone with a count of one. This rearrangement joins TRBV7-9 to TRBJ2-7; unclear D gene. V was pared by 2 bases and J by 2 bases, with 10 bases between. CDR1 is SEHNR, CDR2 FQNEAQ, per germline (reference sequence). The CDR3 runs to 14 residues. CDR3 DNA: TGTGCCAGCAGCTTACCAGTTCTTCCCTACGAGCAGTACTTC. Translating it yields CASSLPVLPYEQYF.

The CDR3 coding sequence is TGTGCCATCAGTGAGACCCCTCGCGGCTATCAGCCCCAGCATTTT. Translation gives CAISETPRGYQPQHF. The rearrangement links TRBV10-3 to TRBJ1-5; D call uncertain. The ends were cut back, 2 bases at V and 5 bases at J, with 13 bases in the middle. Germline-derived CDR1 and CDR2 are ENHRY and SYGVKD. The CDR3 is 15 residues long.

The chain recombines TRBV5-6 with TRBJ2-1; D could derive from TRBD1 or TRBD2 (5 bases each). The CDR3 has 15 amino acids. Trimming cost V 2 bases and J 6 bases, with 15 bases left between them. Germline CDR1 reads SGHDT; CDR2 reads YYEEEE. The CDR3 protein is CASSFIGTPGNEQFF. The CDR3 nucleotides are TGTGCCAGCAGCTTCATCGGGACGCCCGGCAATGAGCAGTTCTTC.